This T cell receptor beta chain was found in a study of cytomegalovirus exposure and HLA in healthy donors. Whole-study findings and limits: Later on, an analysis found that several of the most significant clusters appeared to be linked to common viral pathogens, which included parvovirus B19. Follow-up analysis found HLA locus-dependent TCR association rates, highest for DRB1 and lowest for HLA-C. According to an earlier analysis, most TCR beta V segments yielded productive rearrangements about 87% or about 30% of the time.

For this clone: What it binds is not known.

Germline CDR1 is KGHSH and CDR2 is LQKENI. CDR3 length equals 14 residues. Trimming removed 3 bases at V and 0 bases at J, with 6 bases between. The PCR used 60 Vbeta and 13 Jbeta primers. The table came from immunoSEQ multiplex PCR; TCRdb's copy has only in-frame clones and leaves some out. The data show 150,000 or so clones, just under 75% seen once. The J gene is TRBJ1-5, the V gene TRBV18; possibly TRBD1 for D (6 bases). This receptor was obtained from a woman aged 18-29 years in good health and CMV-seronegative. Sequenced sample: PBMCs. CDR3 residues: CASSPGHSNQPQHF. The CDR3 DNA reads TGTGCCAGCTCACCGGGACATAGCAATCAGCCCCAGCATTTT. Complete variable domain (other parts from reference TRBV18 and TRBJ1-5): NAGVMQNPRHLVRRRGQEARLRCSPMKGHSHVYWYRQLPEEGLKFMVYLQKENIIDESGMPKERFSAEFPKEGPSILRIQQVVRGDSAAYFCASSPGHSNQPQHFGDGTRLSIL.